This TCR beta chain was observed in a study of cytomegalovirus exposure and HLA in healthy donors. Overall study: An early release of data contained about 85 million unique TCRs, which came from HLA-typed donors. Study results and limitations: An observed cluster of highly shared sequence variants was recorded as a likely sequencing artifact.

Details on this clone: Its antigen is unidentified.

V lost 6 bases, J lost 5 bases, and 15 bases stayed unmatched. The CDR3 has 17 residues. Germline-derived CDR1 and CDR2 are ENHRY and SYGVKD. Use of 60 Vbeta and 13 Jbeta primers characterized the PCR. The repertoire was sequenced with immunoSEQ multiplex PCR; TCRdb's copy has only in-frame clones and lacks some. Of around 190,000 clones in the sample, around 83% were seen once. Though probably carrying unrecorded immune exposures, donors were nominally healthy at sampling. The sample taken for sequencing was PBMCs. The chain joins TRBV10-3 to TRBJ1-4; 7 nucleotides line up with TRBD1. This receptor was obtained from a man aged 40-50 years in good health and CMV-seropositive. CDR3 sequence (DNA): TGTGCCATCAGCCTGGGTCTTTCCGGGACAGCGAATGAAAAACTGTTTTTT. Protein: CAISLGLSGTANEKLFF.